A single sample is the source of the 26 T cell receptor beta chains below, sequenced in a study of breast tumors, draining lymph nodes, adjacent tissues (dated by TCRdb to about 2016). Receptors were amplified or captured by multiplex PCR. Sequenced using an Illumina HiSeq 2000. TCRdb passed the public sequencing reads through fastp at Q25 and MiXCR, retaining productive beta sequences. All rows with the same CDR3 protein become a single entry with the most common DNA and genes. For this sample the table gives under 150,000 distinct CDR3 sequences, of which just under 20% were detected only once. The ten largest clones add up to roughly 4% of the sample. The axillary draining lymph nodes of breast cancer patients were the source of the lymph node samples. Material for sequencing was axillary lymph node tissue. These receptors originate from a female donor with breast cancer. Some clones in this sample may be carry-over from other donors' samples.

This clonotype was seen many times. This chain joins TRBV19 and TRBJ1-3; D perhaps matches TRBD1 (6 bases). CDR1 and CDR2 from the germline V gene are LNHDA and SQIVND (reference sequence). V was pared by 6 bases and J by 10 bases, with 19 bases between. The CDR3 runs to 14 residues. CDR3 sequence (DNA): TGTGCCAGTAGCAGGACAGCCTCCGTTGGTACCATATATTTT. This gives the protein CASSRTASVGTIYF. Full variable domain (missing parts from reference TRBV19 and TRBJ1-3): DGGITQSPKYLFRKEGQNVTLSCEQNLNHDAMYWYRQDPGQGLRLIYYSQIVNDFQKGDIAEGYSVSREKKESFPLTVTSAQKNPTAFYLCASSRTASVGTIYFGEGSWLTVV.

This clonotype occurred many times. The CDR3 loop reads CASSRAGGSSYEQYF. The CDR3 coding sequence is TGTGCCAGCAGCAGAGCGGGGGGCAGCTCCTACGAGCAGTACTTC. J is TRBJ2-7 and V is TRBV7-2, with 9 bases aligning to TRBD2. V lost 5 bases, J lost 0 bases, and 5 bases stayed unmatched. CDR1 SGHTA and CDR2 FQGNSA come from the germline V gene. This CDR3 contains 15 residues.

This clonotype was counted only a few times. This sequence joins TRBV10-3 and TRBJ2-1; the D gene is possibly TRBD2 (6 bases). The CDR3 has 13 residues. Trimming shortened V by 4 bases and J by 8 bases, and 12 bases separated the two germline ends. From germline, CDR1 is ENHRY and CDR2 SYGVKD. CDR3 bases: TGTGCCATCAGTGCGGAGGGCAAGGATGAGCAGTTCTTC. Its translation is CAISAEGKDEQFF.

As regards this clonotype: This may come from a read error, since a much larger clone is one base off. CDR3 nucleotide sequence: TGTGCCAGCAGTTTTTATCGGGCAGGGCGGAGTAATGAAAAACTGTTTTTT. As protein: CASSFYRAGRSNEKLFF. V and J are TRBV6-6 and TRBJ1-4; D perhaps matches TRBD1 (5 bases). V was trimmed by 4 bases and J by 4 bases, leaving 19 bases between them. CDR1 and CDR2 (germline): MNHNY, SVGAGI (reference sequence). The CDR3 contains 17 residues.

Many counts were recorded for this clonotype. This chain uses TRBV29-1 with TRBJ2-5, with unresolved D. Germline CDR1 reads SQVTM; CDR2 reads ANQGSEA. Trimming shortened V by 3 bases and J by 0 bases, and 2 bases separated the two germline ends. The CDR3 length is 11 residues. The CDR3 DNA follows: TGCAGCGTTGACGACCAAGAGACCCAGTACTTC. This gives the protein CSVDDQETQYF.

This clonotype showed up just a few times. V and J are TRBV11-2 and TRBJ2-1; the match to TRBD2 covers 8 bases. V lost 5 bases to trimming and J lost 4 bases; unmatched junction nucleotides: 13. Germline V gene lookup returns CDR1 SGHAT and CDR2 FQNNGV. The CDR3 consists of 17 residues. The CDR3 bases are TGTGCCAGCAGCCCCCCGACCGGGGGGGGCCTTTACAATGAGCAGTTCTTC. Its translation: CASSPPTGGGLYNEQFF.

This clonotype was seen ten or more times. The CDR3 DNA sequence: TGTGCCTGGAGTGGGGAATCACCCCTCCACTTT. Translating gives CAWSGESPLHF. V gene TRBV30 combines with J gene TRBJ1-6, with D unresolved. The CDR3 extends over 11 amino acids. V lost 1 base to trimming and J lost 10 bases, with 5 bases between them. Germline CDR1 is GTSNPN and CDR2 is SVGIG (reference sequence).

This clonotype was recorded many times. This chain joins TRBV11-2 and TRBJ1-6, with 10 bases lining up with TRBD1. CDR3 length equals 15 residues. The germline V gene has CDR1 SGHAT and CDR2 FQNNGV. Trimming took 5 bases from V and 7 from J; bases not matched to a gene: 5. CDR3 coding DNA: TGTGCCAGCAGCCCCCGACAGGGGGCGAATTCACCCCTCCACTTT. Amino acid sequence: CASSPRQGANSPLHF.

In this sample, this clonotype turned up many times. The rearrangement uses TRBV5-1 and TRBJ2-5; 8 bases line up with TRBD1. The CDR3 runs 16 residues. CDR1 is SGHRS, CDR2 YFSETQ, per germline. Unmatched junction bases numbered 9, after V lost 3 bases and J lost 2 bases. Here the CDR3 DNA reads TGCGCCAGCAGCTCCGGGACAGGACTAATACAAGAGACCCAGTACTTC. Its protein is CASSSGTGLIQETQYF. Full variable domain (missing parts from reference TRBV5-1 and TRBJ2-5): KAGVTQTPRYLIKTRGQQVTLSCSPISGHRSVSWYQQTPGQGLQFLFEYFSETQRNKGNFPGRFSGRQFSNSRSEMNVSTLELGDSALYLCASSSGTGLIQETQYFGPGTRLLVL.

The sample holds many counts of this clonotype. The J gene is TRBJ1-5, the V gene TRBV4-1; a weak D match, TRBD1 (5 bases). CDR3 length equals 15 residues. Germline CDR1 MGHRA, CDR2 YSYEKL. With 6 bases removed from V and 3 bases from J, the gap between germline ends came to 15 bases. In nucleotides, the CDR3 is TGCGCCAGCAGTCGCTTTCAGGGTGACAATCAGCCCCAGCATTTT. Translated: CASSRFQGDNQPQHF.

This clonotype was detected ten times or more. CDR3 sequence reads: CASSLGLAADTQYF. The CDR3 DNA reads TGTGCCAGCAGCCTTGGACTAGCAGCAGATACGCAGTATTTT. V is TRBV11-2 and J is TRBJ2-3; 8 nucleotides line up with TRBD2. Germline V gives CDR1 SGHAT, CDR2 FQNNGV. This CDR3 region has 14 residues. The ends lost 5 bases at V and 4 bases at J; junction bases unmatched: 5.

Worth noting for this clonotype: This may be a read error, as it is one base from a much larger clone. This chain connects TRBV6-6 to TRBJ2-3; 7 bases map to TRBD2. Germline CDR1 MNHNY, CDR2 SVGAGI (reference sequence). Losses at the gene ends were 6 bases for V and 0 bases for J; bases not matched to a gene: 6. CDR3 length: 15 amino acids. Here the CDR3 reads CASSRSGHSTDTQYF. For the CDR3, the DNA is TGTGCCAGCAGCCGTAGCGGGCATAGCACAGATACGCAGTATTTT.

This clonotype was detected ten times or more. The J gene is TRBJ1-2, the V gene TRBV2; D unresolved. Germline CDR1 SNHLY, CDR2 FYNNEI. This CDR3 is 13 amino acids long. V was pared by 2 bases and J by 4 bases, with 8 bases between. CDR3 nucleotides: TGTGCCAGCAGTGAACCCCGAGGCTATGGCTACACCTTC. Translated, it gives CASSEPRGYGYTF.

This clonotype was seen ten or more times. J is TRBJ2-1 and V is TRBV7-3; D perhaps matches TRBD2 (6 bases). This CDR3 is built from 16 residues. Trimming stripped 5 bases from V and 4 bases from J, with 18 bases between. Per the germline V gene, CDR1 is SGHTA and CDR2 is FQGTGA. The CDR3 reads CASSQPTRTGYNEQFF. The CDR3 DNA reads as TGTGCCAGCAGCCAACCGACTAGGACGGGTTACAATGAGCAGTTCTTC.

This clonotype was recorded many times. This chain connects TRBV3-1 to TRBJ2-5; D is uncertain. Per the germline V gene, CDR1 is LGHDT and CDR2 is YNNKEL (reference sequence). The CDR3 has 13 residues. With 2 bases removed from V and 5 bases from J, the gap between germline ends came to 9 bases. The DNA of the CDR3 is TGTGCCAGCAGCCAAAGCTTGGTCGAGACCCAGTACTTC. This gives the protein CASSQSLVETQYF.

This clonotype was counted once. A junction boundary mismatches the germline segment, possibly from a read error. V is TRBV29-1 and J is TRBJ1-1; D ambiguous. There are 12 residues in the CDR3. Germline V gene data show CDR1 as SQVTM and CDR2 as ANQGSEA. DNA for the CDR3: TGTAGCGTTGACGGACCTAGCACTGAAGCTTTCTTT. It codes for CSVDGPSTEAFF.

There are many counts of this clonotype. V usage is TRBV12-3 or TRBV12-4 and J usage is TRBJ2-5; no firm D call. V was pared by 3 bases and J by 5 bases, with 16 bases between. CDR3 length: 15 amino acids. Here the CDR3 reads CASSFSLAIGETQYF. Written as DNA, the CDR3 is TGTGCCAGCAGTTTCAGTTTGGCGATAGGGGAGACCCAGTACTTC.

This clonotype was observed many times. The rearrangement joins TRBV19 to TRBJ2-1, with D possibly matching TRBD2 (6 bases). The V end lost 5 bases, the J end lost 9 bases, and 17 bases lay between the germline ends. The CDR3 spans 14 residues. CDR1 and CDR2 from the germline V gene are LNHDA and SQIVND (reference sequence). The CDR3 spells CASSSSAIRSEQFF. The CDR3, as DNA: TGTGCCAGTAGTTCTAGCGCCATACGCAGTGAGCAGTTCTTC.

This clonotype was recorded many times. This chain links TRBV12-3 or TRBV12-4 with TRBJ2-7; 10 positions agree with TRBD1. The length of the CDR3 is 14 residues. Trimming took 5 bases from V and 5 from J; bases not matched to a gene: 6. The CDR3, as DNA: TGTGCCAGCAGTCTGACAGGGGGCAACAACGAGCAGTACTTC. This sequence encodes CASSLTGGNNEQYF.

This clonotype was seen a few times. The J gene is TRBJ2-1, the V gene TRBV27; D is unclear. The CDR3 sequence is 15 residues long. Germline V gene lookup returns CDR1 MNHEY and CDR2 SMNVEV (reference sequence). V dropped 7 bases and J dropped 7 bases, with 20 bases sitting between them. The CDR3 bases are TGTGCCAGCATCGGGCTCCCGCGTGTGAGAAATGAGCAGTTCTTC. Its protein product is CASIGLPRVRNEQFF.

The CDR3 DNA sequence: TGCGCCAGCAGCCAGGGACACGGTGCGGTCACTGAAGCTTTCTTT. Its translation is CASSQGHGAVTEAFF. The chain links TRBV5-1 to TRBJ1-1, with a tentative D call TRBD1 (6 bases). CDR3 length: 15 residues. The V gene's germline CDR1 is SGHRS and CDR2 YFSETQ. V lost 4 bases, J lost 4 bases, and 17 bases lay in between.

J is TRBJ2-5 and V is TRBV7-3, with 9 bases aligning to TRBD2. From germline, CDR1 is SGHTA and CDR2 FQGTGA. The V gene end was trimmed by 2 bases and the J gene end by 3 bases; junction bases not matched to a gene: 1. This CDR3 has 14 amino acids. The CDR3 region has the DNA TGTGCCAGCAGCTTAGTAGCGGGGGAAGAGACCCAGTACTTC. Amino acid sequence: CASSLVAGEETQYF.

A word on this clonotype: A much larger clone lies a single base off, so this may be a read error. The missing conserved phenylalanine or tryptophan at the end of this CDR3 makes a read error likely. CDR3 protein: CASSAVEETQYY. CDR3 in DNA: TGTGCCAGCAGCGCGGTCGAGGAGACCCAGTACTAC. This chain connects TRBV11-2 to TRBJ2-5; D call uncertain. CDR3 length: 12 residues. From germline, CDR1 is SGHAT and CDR2 FQNNGV. Between the trimmed V and J ends, which lost 5 bases and 5 bases, there was a span of 9 bases.

At least ten counts were recorded for this clonotype. The chain couples TRBV7-9 to TRBJ1-3; 9 bases fit TRBD1. The ends lost 6 bases at V and 0 bases at J; junction bases unmatched: 6. Germline values: CDR1 SEHNR, CDR2 FQNEAQ (reference sequence). CDR3 size: 16 residues. Here the CDR3 DNA reads TGTGCCAGCAGGCGGACAGGGGATAACTCTGGAAACACCATATATTTT. Its translation: CASRRTGDNSGNTIYF.

This clonotype was recorded at least ten times. The rearrangement links TRBV4-2 to TRBJ2-5, with 7 bases lining up with TRBD1. The ends lost 0 bases at V and 7 bases at J; junction bases unmatched: 11. The CDR3 is made up of 16 amino acids. In germline, CDR1 is LGHNA, CDR2 YNFKEQ. This CDR3 reads CASSQDEGAAGGTQYF. The CDR3 DNA is TGTGCCAGCAGCCAAGATGAGGGGGCGGCGGGCGGGACCCAGTACTTC.

The table lists this clonotype with many counts. The chain has TRBV29-1 and TRBJ1-2; TRBD1 agrees at 9 bases. The germline gives CDR1 SQVTM, CDR2 ANQGSEA. The CDR3 extends over 14 amino acids. V gave up 5 bases and J gave up 4 bases; unmatched junction bases: 8. The DNA of the CDR3 is TGCAGCGTTAACCCGGGACAGGGAATCTATGGCTACACCTTC. As protein: CSVNPGQGIYGYTF.